A selection of T cell receptor beta chains follows, all from one sample in a study of tumor and adjacent non-tumor tissue in lung cancer. TCRdb reprocessed the multiplex PCR reads with MiXCR, giving one entry per CDR3 protein. The sample yields 45,000 to 65,000 distinct CDR3 sequences, roughly 69% seen once. Sequencing used distant non-tumor lung tissue. These TCRs come from a woman aged 55 to 70 with non-small cell lung cancer. CDR3s include the opening cysteine and the closing phenylalanine or tryptophan. A D gene is named only where the DNA matches it firmly. Only part of the rows carry a size: once, few, many, or a class if the clone is expanded.

J gene | V gene | D gene | clone size | CDR3 DNA | CDR3 protein
TRBJ2-3 | TRBV30 | NA | many | TGTGCCTGGAGGGGTATCTCGCTCGATACGCAGTATTTT | CAWRGISLDTQYF
TRBJ2-3 | TRBV4-3 | TRBD2 | NA | TGCTCCAGCAGGCAAGGGATTAGCGGGGCAGATACGCAGTATTTT | CSSRQGISGADTQYF
TRBJ2-3 | TRBV28 | TRBD2 | few | TGTGCCAGCAGCCGACAGCGGGGATACACAGATACGCAGTATTTT | CASSRQRGYTDTQYF
TRBJ1-1 | TRBV4-2 | NA | NA | TGTGCCAGCAGTCAAGATGGGGGGCTTGGCACTGAAGCTATCTTT | CASSQDGGLGTEAIF
TRBJ1-5 | TRBV6-2/TRBV6-3 | NA | NA | TGTACCAGCAAGACGGACAGTGATTTCAATCAGCCCCAGCATTTT | CTSKTDSDFNQPQHF
TRBJ1-2 | TRBV29-1 | NA | NA | TGCAGCGTTCCAAGTAGGGATGGCTATACCTTC | CSVPSRDGYTF
TRBJ1-6 | TRBV12-3/TRBV12-4 | NA | once | TGTGCCAGCAGTTTGCGGTATGAGAATTCGCCCCTCCACTTT | CASSLRYENSPLHF
TRBJ1-5 | TRBV4-3 | TRBD1 | NA | TGCGCCAGCTGCCAATGGACAGGGGATCAGCCTCAGCATTTT | CASCQWTGDQPQHF
TRBJ1-1 | TRBV29-1 | NA | NA | TGCAGCTCCGGACAGAATATGAACACTGAAGTTTTCTTT | CSSGQNMNTEVFF
TRBJ2-3 | TRBV6-1 | TRBD2 | NA | TGTGCCAGCAATGTACGGGAGGGTACAGATACGCAGTATTTT | CASNVREGTDTQYF
TRBJ2-3 | TRBV6-6 | TRBD2 | NA | TGTGCCATCACCACCGGACTAGCGGGAGGGTTGGCAGATATGCAGTATTTT | CAITTGLAGGLADMQYF
TRBJ1-1 | TRBV29-1 | NA | NA | TGCAGCGTTGAAGCAGGAATGGGGAGCATTGAAGCTTTCTTC | CSVEAGMGSIEAFF
TRBJ2-5 | TRBV4-3 | NA | NA | TGCGCCAGCAGCCAAGAGGTCGCCCTTGGCAAAACCCAGTACTTC | CASSQEVALGKTQYF
TRBJ2-5 | TRBV20-1 | TRBD2 | once | TGCAGTGCTACCTGGACTAGGGTGGCCTTTGAGACCCAGTACTTC | CSATWTRVAFETQYF
TRBJ2-3 | TRBV11-3 | NA | few | TGTGCCAGTAACTCCAGTGGGGGTCTAGGAGATACGCAGTATTTT | CASNSSGGLGDTQYF
TRBJ2-2 | TRBV6-2/TRBV6-3 | TRBD1 | NA | TGTCCCAGCAGGGCCTGGGACAGAAACTTGATCACCGGGGAGCTGTTTTTT | CPSRAWDRNLITGELFF
TRBJ2-3 | TRBV11-2 | NA | NA | TGTGCCAGCAGCGCCACTTGGACTGCCACAGATACGCAGTATTTT | CASSATWTATDTQYF
TRBJ2-1 | TRBV12-3/TRBV12-4 | TRBD2 | NA | TGTGCCAACATACGGGGGGGCCTTACCGATGAGCAGTTCTTC | CANIRGGLTDEQFF
TRBJ2-3 | TRBV12-3/TRBV12-4 | NA | NA | TGTGCCAGCAATTTACTATCGGCGGAAGGAGAGACAGATACGCAGTATTTT | CASNLLSAEGETDTQYF
TRBJ1-1 | TRBV4-2 | TRBD1 | medium-sized | TGTGCCAGCAGCCAAGAAGGCGGGACAGGGCCCACTGAAGCTTTCTTT | CASSQEGGTGPTEAFF
TRBJ2-7 | TRBV5-6 | TRBD2 | NA | TGTGCCAGAAGTTGGGGACTAGCGGGCGGTGAGCAGTACTTC | CARSWGLAGGEQYF
TRBJ1-1 | TRBV29-1 | NA | NA | TGCAACGTTGAAGGGAAAGCAGGGAACACTGAAGTTTTCTTT | CNVEGKAGNTEVFF
TRBJ2-7 | TRBV28 | NA | NA | TGTGCCAGCAGTACCACCATCCATTACGAGCAGTACTTC | CASSTTIHYEQYF
TRBJ1-1 | TRBV6-5 | NA | many | TGTGCCAGCAGTTACAGGGGGAACACTGAAGCTTTCTTT | CASSYRGNTEAFF
TRBJ2-2 | TRBV28 | NA | few | TGTGCATGCCGCCAGACAGACGCCGGGGAGCTGTTTTTT | CACRQTDAGELFF
TRBJ2-6 | TRBV4-2 | NA | NA | TGTGCTAGCAGCCAAGCTACCGGGAGAACTTTTTCTGGGGCCAACGTCCTGACTTTC | CASSQATGRTFSGANVLTF
TRBJ2-3 | TRBV29-1 | TRBD2 | NA | TGTAGCTCACCATCTCGAGCGGGGCGTAGCACAGATACGCAGTATTTT | CSSPSRAGRSTDTQYF
TRBJ1-1 | TRBV6-6 | NA | NA | TGTGCCAGCAGTCATCACCAGAACACTGAGGCTTTCTTT | CASSHHQNTEAFF
TRBJ2-2 | TRBV4-3 | TRBD2 | NA | TGCACCAGCAGCCAAGAGCCAGCGGGAAACACCGGGAAGCTGTTTTTT | CTSSQEPAGNTGKLFF
TRBJ2-7 | TRBV13 | NA | many | TGTGCCAGCAGCGCGCCCTTTGAGTACGAGCAGTACTTC | CASSAPFEYEQYF
TRBJ1-5 | TRBV4-3 | TRBD1 | NA | TGCGCCAGCGAGCACCAGACAGGGACCAATCAGCCCCAGCATTTT | CASEHQTGTNQPQHF
TRBJ2-1 | TRBV5-5 | NA | many | TGTGCCAGCAGCCTCCTAGGACAGTACTACAATGAGCAGTTCTTC | CASSLLGQYYNEQFF
TRBJ2-2 | TRBV6-6 | NA | NA | TGTGTCAACAGTTTTGGTGCCTTTCACACCGGGGAGCTGTTTTTT | CVNSFGAFHTGELFF
TRBJ2-7 | TRBV6-2/TRBV6-3 | NA | NA | TGTGCCAGCGGTTATGCGGGAAACTCCTACGAGCAGTACTTC | CASGYAGNSYEQYF
TRBJ2-1 | TRBV5-5 | TRBD1 | NA | TGTGCCAGCAGCTTGGAGGTAGCGAGGGGGCGAGAAACCCAGTTCTTC | CASSLEVARGRETQFF
TRBJ2-1 | TRBV6-5 | NA | NA | TGTGTCACGGACAGCGGGCTTCCCAGTTTGGTCAATGAGCAGTTCTTC | CVTDSGLPSLVNEQFF
TRBJ1-3 | TRBV28 | TRBD1 | many | TGTGCCAGCAGTTCTCTCAGGGGGCGAAACACCATATATTTT | CASSSLRGRNTIYF
TRBJ2-1 | TRBV4-3 | NA | NA | TGCGCCAGCAGCCAAGATTCACTGGGGGACAATGAGCAGCTCTTC | CASSQDSLGDNEQLF
TRBJ1-2 | TRBV20-1 | TRBD1 | NA | TGCAGTGCTCATACCGAGACAGGGGGAAAAGGCTACACCTTC | CSAHTETGGKGYTF
TRBJ2-1 | TRBV28 | TRBD2 | many | TGTGCCAGCAGTTTTACTAGCGGGCGCTCCTACAATGAGCAGTTCTTC | CASSFTSGRSYNEQFF
TRBJ2-5 | TRBV11-1 | NA | NA | TGTGCCAGTAGCTTAGGCAACGGGAGAGGGCTCGGAGAGACCCAGTACTTC | CASSLGNGRGLGETQYF
TRBJ1-2 | TRBV5-4 | NA | many | TGTGCCAGCAGCTTGGTCGGGGGTGGGGGCTACACCTTC | CASSLVGGGGYTF